What follows are 31 T cell receptor beta chains derived from one specimen sequenced in a study of blood T cell repertoires in COVID-19. Clones were read by immunoSEQ multiplex PCR, and TCRdb kept only the in-frame ones, dropping some. The data contain about 220,000 clones, about 79% of them singletons. Sequencing used PBMCs or T cells enriched from blood (not recorded which). The receptors come from a woman between 40 and 55 years old with acute COVID-19.

The V call is TRBV11-2, the J call TRBJ2-3; TRBD2 is a possible D gene (6 bases). The CDR3 sequence is 15 residues long. CDR1 is SGHAT, CDR2 FQNNGV, per germline. V was cut by 5 bases and J by 0 bases, with 12 bases left in between. CDR3 loop: CASSKGGTSTDTQYF. CDR3 in DNA: TGTGCCAGCAGCAAGGGCGGGACTAGCACAGATACGCAGTATTTT.

The gene calls are TRBV4-2 and TRBJ1-4; no clear D gene. With 0 bases removed from V and 7 bases from J, the gap between germline ends came to 6 bases. This CDR3 has 13 amino acids. The V gene's germline CDR1 is LGHNA and CDR2 YNFKEQ. The CDR3 reads CASSQERREKLFF. In DNA, the CDR3 is TGTGCCAGCAGCCAAGAGCGGCGTGAAAAACTGTTTTTT.

The V and J genes are TRBV28 and TRBJ2-7, with 12 bases fitting TRBD2. From germline, CDR1 is MDHEN and CDR2 SYDVKM. CDR3 length: 16 residues. Losses at the gene ends were 8 bases for V and 9 bases for J; bases not matched to a gene: 17. CDR3 DNA: TGTGCCAGCCGGGACAGCCAACTAGCGGGGGGCAATCGGCAGTACTTC. Amino acid sequence: CASRDSQLAGGNRQYF.

The chain recombines TRBV5-1 with TRBJ2-3; 8 nucleotides agree with TRBD2. The J segment lost 2 bases and the V segment lost 3 bases, leaving 8 bases of the junction unmatched. The CDR3 runs to 16 residues. CDR1 is SGHRS and CDR2 is YFSETQ in the germline V gene. The CDR3 here is CASSSWGSGDTDTQYF. The CDR3 DNA is TGCGCCAGCAGCTCCTGGGGTAGCGGGGACACAGATACGCAGTATTTT.

This clone has a single count. The chain joins TRBV6-6 to TRBJ2-6; the D is unclear. The CDR3 runs 16 residues. Germline CDR1 and CDR2: MNHNY and SVGAGI (reference sequence). The V end was cut by 6 bases, the J end by 0 bases, with 12 bases between. Here the CDR3 DNA reads TGTGCCAGCAGCCTACAGCCTATCTCTGGGGCCAACGTCCTGACTTTC. It specifies CASSLQPISGANVLTF.

The rearrangement links TRBV28 to TRBJ1-2; the D gene is possibly TRBD1 (5 bases). The CDR3 runs 15 residues. Germline V gene sequence: CDR1 MDHEN, CDR2 SYDVKM. V was clipped by 5 bases and J by 7 bases, with 20 bases between them. The CDR3 coding sequence is TGTGCCAGCAGTCAACTCTCCGGGCTCCAGGGTGGCTACACCTTC. It specifies CASSQLSGLQGGYTF.

J is TRBJ2-7 and V is TRBV14; 13 bases fit TRBD2. J gave up 4 bases and V 2 bases, and 8 bases lay outside the gene matches. Germline V gene lookup returns CDR1 SGHDN and CDR2 FVKESK. This CDR3 comprises 17 residues. DNA for the CDR3: TGTGCCAGCAGCCAAAACCCTCGGACTAGCGGGAGATACGAGCAGTACTTC. It yields the protein CASSQNPRTSGRYEQYF.

The genes are TRBV24-1 and TRBJ1-5, with 11 bases that match TRBD1. The germline gives CDR1 KGHDR, CDR2 SFDVKD. The V segment lost 4 bases and the J segment 2 bases; nucleotides outside the gene matches: 3. This CDR3 is built from 16 residues. As DNA, the CDR3 is TGTGCCACCAGTGACGGGACAGGGGGTGGCAATCAGCCCCAGCATTTT. Protein product: CATSDGTGGGNQPQHF.

The chain joins TRBV6-5 to TRBJ1-1; the match to TRBD1 covers 8 bases. The CDR3 has 16 residues. Germline values: CDR1 MNHEY, CDR2 SVGAGI. V gave up 2 bases and J gave up 4 bases; unmatched junction bases: 9. In DNA form, the CDR3 reads TGTGCCAGCAGTTACGTCGGACAGGGACGGGGCACTGAAGCTTTCTTT. As protein: CASSYVGQGRGTEAFF.

The CDR3 loop is CASSLSGTGGDEQYF. Here the CDR3 DNA reads TGTGCCAGCAGTTTATCGGGGACAGGGGGCGACGAGCAGTACTTC. The rearrangement joins TRBV27 to TRBJ2-7; TRBD1 matches at 12 bases. The CDR3 length is 15 residues. Per germline, CDR1 MNHEY and CDR2 SMNVEV (reference sequence). J lost 5 bases, V lost 0 bases, and 2 bases had no gene match.

The V call is TRBV5-1, the J call TRBJ1-2, with 8 bases identical to TRBD1. Germline V CDR1 and CDR2: SGHRS, YFSETQ. With 0 bases clipped from V and 3 bases from J, the junction kept 7 bases outside the gene matches. CDR3 size: 16 residues. CDR3 bases: TGCGCCAGCAGCTTGGTAGTAACAGGGGGGCACTATGGCTACACCTTC. Encoded protein: CASSLVVTGGHYGYTF.

This sequence joins TRBV18 and TRBJ1-1; D perhaps matches TRBD1 (5 bases). There are 14 residues in the CDR3. Trimming pared 3 bases from V and 0 bases from J, leaving 8 bases between. Germline-derived CDR1 and CDR2 are KGHSH and LQKENI. The CDR3 region is CASSPTDLNTEAFF. The CDR3 DNA reads as TGTGCCAGCTCACCGACAGACCTGAACACTGAAGCTTTCTTT.

This clone has more than one count but fewer than ten. The chain uses TRBV28 and TRBJ2-7, with 7 bases identical to TRBD2. Germline CDR1 is MDHEN and CDR2 is SYDVKM. The J segment lost 1 base and the V segment lost 7 bases, leaving 4 bases of the junction unmatched. The CDR3 sequence is 13 residues long. CDR3: CASMPAGSYEQYF. For the CDR3, the DNA is TGTGCCAGCATGCCAGCGGGGTCCTACGAGCAGTACTTC.

The chain employs TRBV9 and TRBJ2-1, with D maybe TRBD1 (7 bases). Germline V lookup: CDR1 SGDLS, CDR2 YYNGEE. This CDR3 is 15 amino acids long. V was clipped by 4 bases and J by 6 bases, with 17 bases between them. The CDR3 DNA is TGTGCCAGCAGCACGGAGGGGGCCCCGACCAATGAGCAGTTCTTC. Its protein is CASSTEGAPTNEQFF.

This clone has a handful of counts. This chain connects TRBV3-1 (or the pseudogene TRBV3-2) to TRBJ1-2, with D perhaps TRBD1 (6 bases). CDR1 LGHDT and CDR2 YNNKEL come from the germline V gene (reference sequence). CDR3 length: 18 residues. Trimming took off 0 bases at V and 0 bases at J, with 17 bases between the two ends. The CDR3 sequence is CASSQEPEAGAANYGYTF. The CDR3 nucleotides are TGTGCCAGCAGCCAAGAGCCAGAGGCAGGGGCAGCTAACTATGGCTACACCTTC.

The V call is TRBV4-1, the J call TRBJ1-2; D not certain. CDR3 length: 16 residues. Trimming removed 4 bases at V and 4 bases at J, with 19 bases between. Germline lookup yields CDR1 MGHRA and CDR2 YSYEKL. This CDR3 reads CASSPPGVKRFYGYTF. The CDR3 DNA follows: TGCGCCAGCAGCCCACCCGGAGTAAAGAGATTCTATGGCTACACCTTC.

The rearrangement joins TRBV29-1 to TRBJ2-7, with a weak D call TRBD2 (5 bases). Germline V CDR1 and CDR2: SQVTM, ANQGSEA. The CDR3 is 14 amino acids. Deletions cut 6 bases from V and 2 bases from J, with 17 bases between. CDR3 DNA: TGCAGCGTCCCTCGGTCTGAGGGCACCTACGAGCAGTACTTC. It yields the protein CSVPRSEGTYEQYF.

The chain combines TRBV30 with TRBJ1-1; TRBD1 is a possible D gene (5 bases). Germline V gives CDR1 GTSNPN, CDR2 SVGIG (reference sequence). The CDR3 consists of 16 residues. Trimming pared 0 bases from V and 0 bases from J, leaving 14 bases between. The CDR3 DNA reads as TGTGCCTGGAGTGTTTGGGCAGGGAACCTGAACACTGAAGCTTTCTTT. This translates into CAWSVWAGNLNTEAFF.

The V and J genes are TRBV4-2 and TRBJ1-3; D not resolved. Trimming stripped 0 bases from V and 0 bases from J, with 12 bases between. The CDR3 covers 17 residues. Germline CDR1 and CDR2: LGHNA and YNFKEQ. Written as DNA, the CDR3 is TGTGCCAGCAGCCAAGATCCTCGCACAGACTCTGGAAACACCATATATTTT. Amino acids: CASSQDPRTDSGNTIYF.

This clone was seen a single time. This chain joins TRBV6-5 and TRBJ1-2; possible D gene TRBD1, 5 bases. Germline V gene lookup returns CDR1 MNHEY and CDR2 SVGAGI. The CDR3 has 13 residues. Trimming left V 4 bases short and J 7 bases short, with 13 bases between. CDR3 nucleotide sequence: TGTGCCAGCAGTTTGGCAGGGCGGGGTGGCTACACCTTC. Amino acids: CASSLAGRGGYTF.

The CDR3, as DNA: TGTGCCAGCAGTGGGGGGACAGGGAACACTGAAGCTTTCTTT. Its translation is CASSGGTGNTEAFF. The chain combines TRBV2 with TRBJ1-1; 8 nucleotides line up with TRBD1. V trimming: 4 bases; J trimming: 1 base; junction bases outside the gene matches: 2. Germline loops: CDR1 SNHLY, CDR2 FYNNEI. This CDR3 has 14 amino acids.

CDR3 sequence (DNA): TGTGCCACCCTTACTAACCCCTCCTACAATGAGCAGTTCTTC. It codes for CATLTNPSYNEQFF. V is TRBV15 and J is TRBJ2-1; the D is unclear. The CDR3 extends over 14 amino acids. Germline V gene lookup returns CDR1 LNHNV and CDR2 YYDKDF (reference sequence). V lost 8 bases to trimming and J lost 0 bases, with 11 bases between them. Using reference TRBV15 and TRBJ2-1 for the parts outside the CDR3, the full variable domain is DAMVIQNPRYQVTQFGKPVTLSCSQTLNHNVMYWYQQKSSQAPKLLFHYYDKDFNNEADTPDNFQSRRPNTSFCFLDIRSPGLGDTAMYLCATLTNPSYNEQFFGPGTRLTVL.

As for this clone: This specimen includes other DNA sequences encoding the same CDR3. The chain links TRBV19 to TRBJ1-2; perhaps TRBD1 as D (5 bases). The CDR3 spans 12 residues. Germline loops: CDR1 LNHDA, CDR2 SQIVND (reference sequence). V was clipped by 5 bases and J by 4 bases, with 8 bases between them. The chain's CDR3 is CASSPGGYGYTF. The DNA of the CDR3 is TGTGCCAGTAGTCCGGGGGGCTATGGCTACACCTTC.

This chain joins TRBV18 and TRBJ1-3, with 8 bases aligning to TRBD1. V lost 6 bases, J lost 0 bases, and 4 bases stayed unmatched. CDR3 length equals 15 residues. Germline loops: CDR1 KGHSH, CDR2 LQKENI. The CDR3 coding sequence is TGTGCCAGCTCCGGGACAGGCTTCTCTGGAAACACCATATATTTT. This codes for CASSGTGFSGNTIYF.

The chain couples TRBV29-1 to TRBJ2-1; 12 bases line up with TRBD2. The germline V gene has CDR1 SQVTM and CDR2 ANQGSEA. V gave up 5 bases and J gave up 7 bases; unmatched junction bases: 12. The CDR3 consists of 16 residues. The CDR3 loop is CSVISSSGGAGNEQFF. The CDR3 DNA reads as TGCAGCGTTATCTCATCTAGCGGGGGGGCCGGGAATGAGCAGTTCTTC.

The chain is built from TRBV29-1 and TRBJ2-1; perhaps TRBD1 as D (5 bases). Germline assignment: CDR1 SQVTM and CDR2 ANQGSEA. This CDR3 has 14 amino acids. The V gene lost 3 bases and the J gene lost 7 bases, with 16 bases spanning the gap. The CDR3 DNA is TGCAGCGTTGAGAGCGACAGCTCAGGGAATGAGCAGTTCTTC. Translation: CSVESDSSGNEQFF.

V and J are TRBV19 and TRBJ1-2; D may be TRBD1 (5 bases). V gave up 6 bases and J gave up 3 bases, with 17 bases separating them. Germline loops: CDR1 LNHDA, CDR2 SQIVND (reference sequence). The CDR3 totals 15 residues. The DNA of the CDR3 is TGTGCCAGTAGCCGACGGGGGAATAGGGACTATGGCTACACCTTC. Its translation: CASSRRGNRDYGYTF.

The chain carries TRBV7-8 and TRBJ1-5; TRBD1 is a possible D gene (6 bases). Germline values: CDR1 SGHVS, CDR2 FQNEAQ. V was trimmed by 2 bases and J by 5 bases, leaving 13 bases between them. The CDR3 loop spans 15 amino acids. CDR3 nucleotides: TGTGCCAGCAGCTTAATTGGGGGGGCTGATCAGCCCCAGCATTTT. It codes for CASSLIGGADQPQHF.

The sample holds one count of this clone. V is TRBV20-1 and J is TRBJ2-3, with TRBD2 identical over 9 bases. After removal of 6 bases from V and 4 bases from J, the junction contained 8 bases not matched to a gene. This CDR3 comprises 14 residues. Germline V gene sequence: CDR1 DFQATT, CDR2 SNEGSKA (reference sequence). The CDR3 coding sequence is TGCAGTGCCAGTCTAGCGGGGATCGCAGATACGCAGTATTTT. Translation: CSASLAGIADTQYF.

This chain joins TRBV5-6 and TRBJ2-2, with 8 bases lining up with TRBD1. V shed 4 bases and J 0 bases; nucleotides not matched to a gene: 8. Germline values: CDR1 SGHDT, CDR2 YYEEEE. The CDR3 length is 17 residues. The chain's CDR3 is CASSPFWTGSNTGELFF. The CDR3 region has the DNA TGTGCCAGCAGCCCCTTCTGGACAGGGTCGAACACCGGGGAGCTGTTTTTT.

The V gene is TRBV28, the J gene TRBJ1-6; TRBD1 is a possible D gene (5 bases). The ends were cut back, 3 bases at V and 9 bases at J, with 12 bases in the middle. Per the germline V gene, CDR1 is MDHEN and CDR2 is SYDVKM. CDR3 length equals 14 residues. The CDR3 sequence is CASSLGGIRSPLHF. The CDR3 nucleotides read TGTGCCAGCAGTTTGGGGGGGATACGTTCACCCCTCCACTTT.